Each of the 8 T cell receptor beta chains below was sequenced from the same sample in a study of cytomegalovirus exposure and HLA in healthy donors. The PCR ran on 60 Vbeta and 13 Jbeta primers. Sequencing used immunoSEQ multiplex PCR; TCRdb keeps in-frame clones, though not all of them. Recorded for this sample: 96,000 or so clones. Sequencing was carried out using PBMCs. These receptors came from a girl aged 10-17 years in good health and CMV-seropositive.

The chain carries TRBV10-3 and TRBJ1-5, with D maybe TRBD1 (5 bases). The CDR3 sequence is 14 residues long. The V gene lost 3 bases and the J gene lost 2 bases, with 8 bases spanning the gap. Germline V lookup: CDR1 ENHRY, CDR2 SYGVKD. CDR3 residues: CAISDREGNQPQHF. Written as DNA, the CDR3 is TGTGCCATCAGTGACAGGGAGGGCAATCAGCCCCAGCATTTT.

The chain couples TRBV9 to TRBJ2-3, with D tentatively TRBD1 (6 bases). In germline, CDR1 is SGDLS, CDR2 YYNGEE. The ends were cut back, 0 bases at V and 2 bases at J, with 10 bases in the middle. The CDR3 consists of 15 residues. In DNA, the CDR3 is TGTGCCAGCAGCGTAGTGGACAGACCCACAGATACGCAGTATTTT. This gives the protein CASSVVDRPTDTQYF. The full variable domain, its missing parts supplied by reference TRBV9 and TRBJ2-3, is DSGVTQTPKHLITATGQRVTLRCSPRSGDLSVYWYQQSLDQGLQFLIQYYNGEERAKGNILERFSAQQFPDLHSELNLSSLELGDSALYFCASSVVDRPTDTQYFGPGTRLTVL.

The chain uses TRBV29-1 and TRBJ2-1, with 10 bases matching TRBD2. The CDR3 sequence is 16 residues long. Germline V gene data show CDR1 as SQVTM and CDR2 as ANQGSEA. The V segment lost 2 bases and the J segment 1 base; nucleotides outside the gene matches: 5. CDR3 residues: CSVELPSGGSYNEQFF. The CDR3 nucleotides are TGCAGCGTTGAACTGCCTAGCGGGGGTTCCTACAATGAGCAGTTCTTC.

J is TRBJ2-3 and V is TRBV9; D possibly corresponds to TRBD1 (6 bases). CDR3 length equals 14 residues. Germline values: CDR1 SGDLS, CDR2 YYNGEE. V was clipped by 3 bases and J by 2 bases, with 10 bases between them. The CDR3: CASSETGYTDTQYF. CDR3 DNA: TGTGCCAGCAGCGAAACAGGGTACACAGATACGCAGTATTTT.

This chain's CDR3 is CSVGDEQFF. CDR3 bases: TGCAGCGTTGGCGATGAGCAGTTCTTC. This chain joins TRBV29-1 and TRBJ2-1; D remains unclear. The CDR3 consists of 9 residues. Germline loops: CDR1 SQVTM, CDR2 ANQGSEA. Trimming took 4 bases from V and 8 from J, leaving 3 bases between them.

The V gene is TRBV5-1, the J gene TRBJ1-5; D gene ambiguous. The V end lost 4 bases, the J end lost 0 bases, and 8 bases lay between the germline ends. The CDR3 has 14 amino acids. CDR1 SGHRS and CDR2 YFSETQ come from the germline V gene. This CDR3 is CASSPDYSNQPQHF. In nucleotides, the CDR3 is TGCGCCAGCAGCCCCGACTATAGCAATCAGCCCCAGCATTTT.

V usage is TRBV2 and J usage is TRBJ1-5, with TRBD1 matching over 7 bases. CDR3 size: 15 residues. CDR1 is SNHLY, CDR2 FYNNEI, per germline. J lost 6 bases, V lost 1 base, and 6 bases had no gene match. The CDR3 region has the DNA TGTGCCAGCAGTGAAGACGGGACAGCCACTCAGCCCCAGCATTTT. Translated, it gives CASSEDGTATQPQHF. The full variable domain, completed using reference TRBV2 and TRBJ1-5, is EPEVTQTPSHQVTQMGQEVILRCVPISNHLYFYWYRQILGQKVEFLVSFYNNEISEKSEIFDDQFSVERPDGSNFTLKIRSTKLEDSAMYFCASSEDGTATQPQHFGDGTRLSIL.

This chain connects TRBV29-1 to TRBJ2-3; 13 bases agree with TRBD2. CDR3 length: 16 amino acids. The germline CDR1 and CDR2 sequences are SQVTM and ANQGSEA. J was trimmed by 1 base and V by 8 bases; bases with no gene match: 9. The CDR3 DNA sequence: TGCAGCACCATAGGACTAGCGGGGGCAGGCACAGATACGCAGTATTTT. Protein product: CSTIGLAGAGTDTQYF.